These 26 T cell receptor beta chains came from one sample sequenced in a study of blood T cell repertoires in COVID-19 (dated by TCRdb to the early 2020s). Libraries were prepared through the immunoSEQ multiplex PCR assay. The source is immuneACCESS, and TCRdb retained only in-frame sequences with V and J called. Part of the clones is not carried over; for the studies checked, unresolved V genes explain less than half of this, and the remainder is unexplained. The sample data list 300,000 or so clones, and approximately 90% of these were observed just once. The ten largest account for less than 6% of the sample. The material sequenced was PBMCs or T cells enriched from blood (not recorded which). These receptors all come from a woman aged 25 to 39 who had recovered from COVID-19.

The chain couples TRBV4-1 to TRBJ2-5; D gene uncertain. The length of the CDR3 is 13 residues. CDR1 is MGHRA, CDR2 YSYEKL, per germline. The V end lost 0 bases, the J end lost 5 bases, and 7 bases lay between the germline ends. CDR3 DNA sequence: TGCGCCAGCAGCCAAGATGAGGAGGAGACCCAGTACTTC. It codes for CASSQDEEETQYF.

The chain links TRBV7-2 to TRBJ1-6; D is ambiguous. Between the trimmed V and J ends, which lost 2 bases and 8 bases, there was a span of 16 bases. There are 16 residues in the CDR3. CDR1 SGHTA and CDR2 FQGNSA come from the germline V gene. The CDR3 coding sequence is TGTGCCAGCAGCTTAAGCTGGCAGGTTAGAGATTCACCCCTCCACTTT. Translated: CASSLSWQVRDSPLHF.

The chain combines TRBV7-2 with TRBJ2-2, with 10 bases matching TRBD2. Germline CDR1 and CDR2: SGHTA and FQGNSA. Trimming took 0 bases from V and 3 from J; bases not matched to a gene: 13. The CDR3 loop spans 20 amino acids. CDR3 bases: TGTGCCAGCAGCTTAGCATCGGCAAAGCGGGGGGGCCCCCACACCGGGGAGCTGTTTTTT. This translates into CASSLASAKRGGPHTGELFF.

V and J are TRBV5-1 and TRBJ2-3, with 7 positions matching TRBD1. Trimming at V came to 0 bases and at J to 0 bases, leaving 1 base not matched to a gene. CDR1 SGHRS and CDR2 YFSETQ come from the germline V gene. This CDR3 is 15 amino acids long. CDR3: CASSLEGASTDTQYF. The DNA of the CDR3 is TGCGCCAGCAGCTTGGAGGGGGCTAGCACAGATACGCAGTATTTT.

The CDR3, as DNA: TGTGCCAGCAGACCCACCCGGGACAGGAATGAAAAACTGTTTTTT. It is translated as CASRPTRDRNEKLFF. The chain employs TRBV6-5 and TRBJ1-4; 8 bases map to TRBD1. Germline lookup yields CDR1 MNHEY and CDR2 SVGAGI. After removal of 6 bases from V and 5 bases from J, the junction contained 8 bases not matched to a gene. The CDR3 loop spans 15 amino acids.

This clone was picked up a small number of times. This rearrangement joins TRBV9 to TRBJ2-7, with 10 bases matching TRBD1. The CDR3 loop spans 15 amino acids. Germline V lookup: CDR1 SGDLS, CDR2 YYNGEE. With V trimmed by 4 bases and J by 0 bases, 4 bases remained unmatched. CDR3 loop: CASSRTGGSSYEQYF. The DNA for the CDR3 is TGTGCCAGCAGCCGGACAGGGGGAAGCTCCTACGAGCAGTACTTC.

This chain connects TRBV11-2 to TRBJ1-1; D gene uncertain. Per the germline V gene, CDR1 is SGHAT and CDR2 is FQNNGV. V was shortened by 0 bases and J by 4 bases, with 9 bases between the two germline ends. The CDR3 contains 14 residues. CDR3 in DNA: TGTGCCAGCAGCTTAGAATTGAGTGTCACTGAAGCTTTCTTT. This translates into CASSLELSVTEAFF.

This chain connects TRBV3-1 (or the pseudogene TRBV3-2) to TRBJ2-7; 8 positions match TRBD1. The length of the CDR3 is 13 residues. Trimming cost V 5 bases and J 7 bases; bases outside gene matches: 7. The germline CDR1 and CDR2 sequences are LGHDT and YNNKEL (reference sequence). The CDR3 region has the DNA TGTGCCAGCAGCTCCCGACAGGGGTTTGAGCAGTACTTC. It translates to CASSSRQGFEQYF.

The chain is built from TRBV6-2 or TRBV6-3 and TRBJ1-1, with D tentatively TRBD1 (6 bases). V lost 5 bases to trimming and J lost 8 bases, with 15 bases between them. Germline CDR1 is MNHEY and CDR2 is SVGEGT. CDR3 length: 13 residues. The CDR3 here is CASSDTGTKEAFF. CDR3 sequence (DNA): TGTGCCAGCAGTGATACCGGGACAAAGGAAGCTTTCTTT.

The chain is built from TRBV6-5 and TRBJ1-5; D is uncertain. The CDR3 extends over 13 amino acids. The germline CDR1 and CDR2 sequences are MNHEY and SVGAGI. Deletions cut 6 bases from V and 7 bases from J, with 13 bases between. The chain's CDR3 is CASSSLLGQPQHF. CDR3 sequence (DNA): TGTGCCAGCAGCAGTCTACTCGGGCAGCCCCAGCATTTT.

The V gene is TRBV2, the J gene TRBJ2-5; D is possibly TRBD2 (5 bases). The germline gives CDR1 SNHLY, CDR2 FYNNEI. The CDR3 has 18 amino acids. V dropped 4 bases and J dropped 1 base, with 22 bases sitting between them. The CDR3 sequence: CASSGPRGGGVSQETQYF. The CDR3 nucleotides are TGTGCCAGCAGTGGTCCCAGAGGAGGAGGTGTCTCCCAAGAGACCCAGTACTTC.

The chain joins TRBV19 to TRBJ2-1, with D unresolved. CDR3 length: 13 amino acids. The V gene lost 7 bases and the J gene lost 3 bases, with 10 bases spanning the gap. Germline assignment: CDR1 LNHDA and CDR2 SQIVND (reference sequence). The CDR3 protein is CASTPSGYNEQFF. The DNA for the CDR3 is TGTGCCAGTACCCCCTCAGGCTACAATGAGCAGTTCTTC. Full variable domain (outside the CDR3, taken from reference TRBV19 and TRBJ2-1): DGGITQSPKYLFRKEGQNVTLSCEQNLNHDAMYWYRQDPGQGLRLIYYSQIVNDFQKGDIAEGYSVSREKKESFPLTVTSAQKNPTAFYLCASTPSGYNEQFFGPGTRLTVL.

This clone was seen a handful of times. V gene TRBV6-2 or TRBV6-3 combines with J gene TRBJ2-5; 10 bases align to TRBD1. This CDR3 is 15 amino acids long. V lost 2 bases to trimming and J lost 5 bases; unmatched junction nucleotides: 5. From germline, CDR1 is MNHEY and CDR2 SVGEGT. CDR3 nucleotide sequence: TGTGCCAGCAGTTACGGGGACAGGGGTGTGGAGACCCAGTACTTC. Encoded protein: CASSYGDRGVETQYF.

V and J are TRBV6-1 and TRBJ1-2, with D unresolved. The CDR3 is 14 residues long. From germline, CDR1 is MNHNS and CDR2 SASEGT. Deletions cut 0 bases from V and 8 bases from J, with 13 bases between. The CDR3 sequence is CASSEAGAPRGYTF. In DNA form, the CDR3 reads TGTGCCAGCAGTGAAGCGGGCGCCCCCAGGGGCTACACCTTC.

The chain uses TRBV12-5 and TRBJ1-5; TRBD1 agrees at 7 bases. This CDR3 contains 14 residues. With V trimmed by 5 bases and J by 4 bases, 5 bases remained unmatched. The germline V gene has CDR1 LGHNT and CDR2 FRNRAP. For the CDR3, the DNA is TGTGCTAGTGGTGAGTGGACAGGAAATCAGCCCCAGCATTTT. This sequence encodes CASGEWTGNQPQHF.

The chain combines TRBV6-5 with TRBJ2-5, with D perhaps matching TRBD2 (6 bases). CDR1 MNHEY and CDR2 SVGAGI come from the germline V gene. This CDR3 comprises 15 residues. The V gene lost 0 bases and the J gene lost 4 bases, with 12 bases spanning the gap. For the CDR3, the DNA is TGTGCCAGCAGTTACTCAGGGGCGCGGGGAGAGACCCAGTACTTC. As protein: CASSYSGARGETQYF.

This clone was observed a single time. Here the CDR3 DNA reads TGTGCCAGTAGTAGGGCCCAAGTGAGCTCCTACAATGAGCAGTTCTTC. Its translation: CASSRAQVSSYNEQFF. The chain uses TRBV19 and TRBJ2-1; D remains unclear. This CDR3 contains 16 residues. V was clipped by 4 bases and J by 0 bases, with 13 bases between them. The V gene's germline CDR1 is LNHDA and CDR2 SQIVND (reference sequence).

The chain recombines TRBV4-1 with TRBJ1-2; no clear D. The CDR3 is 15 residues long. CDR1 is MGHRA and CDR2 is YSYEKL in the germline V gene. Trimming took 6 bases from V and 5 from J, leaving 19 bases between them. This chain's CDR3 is CASSPAHTSTYGYTF. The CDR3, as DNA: TGCGCCAGCAGTCCCGCGCATACTTCCACTTATGGCTACACCTTC.

The CDR3 region has the DNA TGTGCCATCAGTCGTACGGTGATAACGAACACCGGGGAGCTGTTTTTT. Protein product: CAISRTVITNTGELFF. This chain joins TRBV10-3 and TRBJ2-2, with D hard to call. Trimming shortened V by 5 bases and J by 0 bases, and 13 bases separated the two germline ends. The CDR3 sequence is 16 residues long. Germline V gene data show CDR1 as ENHRY and CDR2 as SYGVKD.

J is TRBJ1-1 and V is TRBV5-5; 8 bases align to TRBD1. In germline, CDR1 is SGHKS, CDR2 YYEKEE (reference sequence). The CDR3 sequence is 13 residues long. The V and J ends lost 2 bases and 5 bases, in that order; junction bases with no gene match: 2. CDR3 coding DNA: TGTGCCAGCAGCTTTACAGGGGGGACTGAAGCTTTCTTT. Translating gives CASSFTGGTEAFF.

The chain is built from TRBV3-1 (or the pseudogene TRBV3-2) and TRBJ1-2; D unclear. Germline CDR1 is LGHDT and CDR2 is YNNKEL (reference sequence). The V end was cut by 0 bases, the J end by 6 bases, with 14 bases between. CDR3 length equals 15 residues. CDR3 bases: TGTGCCAGCAGCCAAGATGGGCTGCAACGAGATGGCTACACCTTC. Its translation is CASSQDGLQRDGYTF.

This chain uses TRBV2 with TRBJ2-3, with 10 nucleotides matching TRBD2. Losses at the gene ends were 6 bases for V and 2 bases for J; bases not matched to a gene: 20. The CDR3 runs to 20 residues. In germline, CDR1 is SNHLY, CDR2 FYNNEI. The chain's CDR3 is CASSPPPGLAGAIYTDTQYF. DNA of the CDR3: TGTGCCAGCAGCCCCCCCCCGGGGCTAGCGGGGGCCATCTACACAGATACGCAGTATTTT.

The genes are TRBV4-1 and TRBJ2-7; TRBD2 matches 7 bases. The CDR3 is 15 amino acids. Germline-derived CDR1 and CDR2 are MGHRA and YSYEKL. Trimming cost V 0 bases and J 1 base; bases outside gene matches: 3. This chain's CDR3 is CASSQEGRASYEQYF. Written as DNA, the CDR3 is TGCGCCAGCAGCCAAGAAGGGAGGGCATCCTACGAGCAGTACTTC.

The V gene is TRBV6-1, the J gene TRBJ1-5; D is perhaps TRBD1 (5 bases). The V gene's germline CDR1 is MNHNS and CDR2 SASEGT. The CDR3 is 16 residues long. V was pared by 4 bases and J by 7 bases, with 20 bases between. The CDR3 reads CASSVKPTTGGQPQHF. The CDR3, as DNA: TGTGCCAGCAGTGTTAAACCGACAACGGGGGGGCAGCCCCAGCATTTT.

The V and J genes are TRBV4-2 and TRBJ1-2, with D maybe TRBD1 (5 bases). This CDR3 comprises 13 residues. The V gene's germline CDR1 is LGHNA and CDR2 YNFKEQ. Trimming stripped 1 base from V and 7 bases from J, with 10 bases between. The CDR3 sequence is CASSQAGVGGYTF. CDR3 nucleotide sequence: TGTGCCAGCAGCCAAGCGGGGGTGGGTGGCTACACCTTC.

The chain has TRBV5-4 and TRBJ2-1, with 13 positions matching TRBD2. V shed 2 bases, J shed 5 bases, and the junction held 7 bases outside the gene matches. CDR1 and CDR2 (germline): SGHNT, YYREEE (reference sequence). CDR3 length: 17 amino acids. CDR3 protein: CASSFRFGLAGDNEQFF. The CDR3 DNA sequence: TGTGCCAGCAGCTTCCGTTTTGGACTAGCGGGGGACAATGAGCAGTTCTTC.